Reported below is one T cell receptor beta chain. This sample stems from a study of blood T cell repertoires in COVID-19. Study summary: Collection of acute and convalescent COVID-19 samples took place in the United States, Italy and Spain. T cells, B-cell-depleted T cells, or PBMCs provided the cDNA or gDNA that served as material.

Authors' analysis steps: Scientists estimated how many nucleated cells there were by amplifying reference gene primers. Sequencing was performed with immunoSEQ multiplex PCR; in TCRdb, only in-frame clones are kept and a portion is missing. That table furnishes V, J and clone size, whereas the DNA furnished D and trimming. The sample has over 95,000 clones, about 84% seen once. CDR1 SGDLS and CDR2 YYNGEE come from the germline V gene. This CDR3 spans 16 amino acids. The V and J ends lost 0 bases and 5 bases, in that order; junction bases with no gene match: 8. What was sequenced was peripheral blood. V is TRBV9 and J is TRBJ1-1; 9 positions match TRBD1. The clonotype originates from a man aged 50 or older with acute or convalescent COVID-19. The CDR3 loop is CASSVAGTGLATEAFF. The CDR3 coding sequence is TGTGCCAGCAGCGTAGCGGGGACAGGGCTTGCGACTGAAGCTTTCTTT.